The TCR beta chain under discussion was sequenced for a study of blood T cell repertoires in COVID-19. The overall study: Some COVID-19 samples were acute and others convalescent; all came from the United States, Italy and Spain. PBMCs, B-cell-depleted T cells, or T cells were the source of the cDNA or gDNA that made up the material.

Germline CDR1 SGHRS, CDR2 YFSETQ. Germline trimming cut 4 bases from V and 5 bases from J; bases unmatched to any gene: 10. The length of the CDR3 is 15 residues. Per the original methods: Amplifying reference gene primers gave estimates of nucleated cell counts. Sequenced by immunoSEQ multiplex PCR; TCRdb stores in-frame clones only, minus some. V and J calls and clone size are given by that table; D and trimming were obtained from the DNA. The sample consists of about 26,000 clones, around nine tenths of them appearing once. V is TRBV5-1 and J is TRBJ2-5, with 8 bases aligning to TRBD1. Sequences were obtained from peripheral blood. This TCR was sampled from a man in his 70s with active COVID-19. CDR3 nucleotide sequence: TGCGCCAGCAGCCGGACGACAGGGGTGTCCGAGACCCAGTACTTC. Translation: CASSRTTGVSETQYF.